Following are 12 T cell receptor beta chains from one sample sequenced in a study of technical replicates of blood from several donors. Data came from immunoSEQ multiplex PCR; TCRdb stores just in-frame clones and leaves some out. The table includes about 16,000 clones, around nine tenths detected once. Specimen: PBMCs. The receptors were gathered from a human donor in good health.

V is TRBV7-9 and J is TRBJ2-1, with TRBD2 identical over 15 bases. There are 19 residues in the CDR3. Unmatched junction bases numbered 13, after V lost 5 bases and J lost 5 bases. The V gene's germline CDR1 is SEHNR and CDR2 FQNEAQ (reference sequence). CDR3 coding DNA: TGTGCCAGCAGCCCTACTCCCCTTCGGACTAGCGGGAGGGACAATGAGCAGTTCTTC. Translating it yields CASSPTPLRTSGRDNEQFF.

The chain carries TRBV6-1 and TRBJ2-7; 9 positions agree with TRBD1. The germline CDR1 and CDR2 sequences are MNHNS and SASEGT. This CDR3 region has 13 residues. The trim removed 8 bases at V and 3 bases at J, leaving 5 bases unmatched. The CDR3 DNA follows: TGTGCCAGCCTTTTGACAGGGGGCTACGAGCAGTACTTC. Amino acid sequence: CASLLTGGYEQYF.

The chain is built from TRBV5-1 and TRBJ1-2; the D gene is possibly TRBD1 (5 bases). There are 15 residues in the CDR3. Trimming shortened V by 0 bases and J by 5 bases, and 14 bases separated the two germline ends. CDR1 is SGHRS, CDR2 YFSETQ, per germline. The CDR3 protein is CASSLESGRTYGYTF. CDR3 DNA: TGCGCCAGCAGCTTGGAGTCAGGGCGAACTTATGGCTACACCTTC.

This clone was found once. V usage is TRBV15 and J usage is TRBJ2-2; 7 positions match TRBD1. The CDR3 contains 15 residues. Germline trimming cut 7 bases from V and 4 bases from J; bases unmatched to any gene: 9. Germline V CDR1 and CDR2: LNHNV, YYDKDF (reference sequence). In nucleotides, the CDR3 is TGTGCCACCACACTACGACAGGGTAGCACCGGGGAGCTGTTTTTT. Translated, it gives CATTLRQGSTGELFF.

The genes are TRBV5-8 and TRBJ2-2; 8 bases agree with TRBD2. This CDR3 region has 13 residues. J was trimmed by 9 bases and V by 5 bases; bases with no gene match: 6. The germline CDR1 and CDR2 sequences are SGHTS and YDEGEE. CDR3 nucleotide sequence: TGTGCCAGCAGTGACGGACTAGCACGGGAGCTGTTTTTT. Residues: CASSDGLARELFF. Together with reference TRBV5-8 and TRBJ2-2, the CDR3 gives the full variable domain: EAGVTQSPTHLIKTRGQQATLRCSPISGHTSVYWYQQALGLGLQFLLWYDEGEERNRGNFPPRFSGRQFPNYSSELNVNALELEDSALYLCASSDGLARELFFGEGSRLTVL.

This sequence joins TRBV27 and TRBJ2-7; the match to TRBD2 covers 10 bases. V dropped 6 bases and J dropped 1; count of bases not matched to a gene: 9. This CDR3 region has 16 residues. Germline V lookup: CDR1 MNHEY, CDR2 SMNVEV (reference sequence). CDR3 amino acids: CASRGGASGRSYEQYF. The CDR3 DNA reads TGTGCCAGCAGGGGCGGGGCTAGCGGGAGATCCTACGAGCAGTACTTC.

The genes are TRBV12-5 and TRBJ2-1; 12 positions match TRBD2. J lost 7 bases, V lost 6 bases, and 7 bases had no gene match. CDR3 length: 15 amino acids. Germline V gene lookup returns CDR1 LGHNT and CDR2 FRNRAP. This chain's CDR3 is CASGSSGRAGNEQFF. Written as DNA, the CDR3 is TGTGCTAGTGGCTCTAGCGGGAGGGCCGGGAATGAGCAGTTCTTC.

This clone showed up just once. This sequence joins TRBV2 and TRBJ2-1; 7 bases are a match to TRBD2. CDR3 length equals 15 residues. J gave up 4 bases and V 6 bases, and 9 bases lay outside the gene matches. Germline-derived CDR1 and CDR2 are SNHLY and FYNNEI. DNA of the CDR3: TGTGCCAGCAGGTCTTTTGGAGCGGGGTACAATGAGCAGTTCTTC. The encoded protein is CASRSFGAGYNEQFF.

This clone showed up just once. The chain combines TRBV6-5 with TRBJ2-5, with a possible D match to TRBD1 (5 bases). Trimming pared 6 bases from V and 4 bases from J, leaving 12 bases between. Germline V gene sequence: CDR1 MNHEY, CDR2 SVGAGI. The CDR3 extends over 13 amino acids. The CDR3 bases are TGTGCCAGCAGGGCGCCTGGGGCAGAGACCCAGTACTTC. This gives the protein CASRAPGAETQYF.

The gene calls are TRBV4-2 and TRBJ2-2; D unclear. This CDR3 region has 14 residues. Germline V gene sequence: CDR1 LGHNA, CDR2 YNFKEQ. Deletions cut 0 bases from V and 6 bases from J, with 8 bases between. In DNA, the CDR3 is TGTGCCAGCAGCCAAGAGGGCGAAGCCGGGGAGCTGTTTTTT. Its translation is CASSQEGEAGELFF.

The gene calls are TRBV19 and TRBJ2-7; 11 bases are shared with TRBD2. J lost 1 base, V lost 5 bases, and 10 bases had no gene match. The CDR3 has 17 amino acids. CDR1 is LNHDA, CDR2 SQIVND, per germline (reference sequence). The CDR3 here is CASSPTTGTSGSYEQYF. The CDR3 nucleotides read TGTGCCAGTAGTCCAACCACCGGGACTAGCGGTTCCTACGAGCAGTACTTC.

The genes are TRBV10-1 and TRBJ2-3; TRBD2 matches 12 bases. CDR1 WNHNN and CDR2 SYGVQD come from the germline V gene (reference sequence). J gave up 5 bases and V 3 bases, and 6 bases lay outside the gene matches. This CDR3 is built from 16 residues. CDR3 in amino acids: CASSEKLAGGQDTQYF. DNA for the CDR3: TGCGCCAGCAGTGAAAAACTAGCGGGAGGACAAGATACGCAGTATTTT.